This record covers a single T cell receptor (beta chain). Its antigen is still unknown. This sample was taken from a study of vaccination effects on CD4 cells after COVID-19. Study at large: Of the BNT162b2 and mRNA-1273 vaccines, participants received two doses of one or the other.

With more than 9 days of culture completed, CD4+ T cells were isolated. There are 14 residues in the CDR3. Germline V gene lookup returns CDR1 SGHKS and CDR2 YYEKEE (reference sequence). Trimming at V came to 0 bases and at J to 8 bases, leaving 6 bases not matched to a gene. Measured with immunoSEQ multiplex PCR; TCRdb has only the in-frame clones, and not every one. The sample consists of more than 35,000 clones, about four fifths of them appearing once. The input for sequencing was CD4+ T cells from PBMCs cultured without peptide, taken before COVID-19 vaccination. This clonotype was sampled from a human donor who received a COVID-19 vaccine. This chain joins TRBV5-5 and TRBJ1-2; 8 bases fit TRBD1. DNA of the CDR3: TGTGCCAGCAGCTTGGACTCCAGGGGGCACGGCTACACCTTC. Its translation: CASSLDSRGHGYTF.